The rows below give T cell receptor beta chains drawn from one sample of a study of blood T cell repertoires in COVID-19. Generated by immunoSEQ multiplex PCR, the TCRdb table keeps only in-frame clones and is missing some. This table holds 50,000 to 65,000 clones, around four fifths found once. Sequences were obtained from peripheral blood. The receptors originated from a human donor in a cohort sampled during active COVID-19. CDR3s include the opening cysteine and the closing phenylalanine or tryptophan. Each record gives: D gene, J gene, V gene, clone size, CDR3 DNA, CDR3 protein. The D gene is left open where the match is weak. For some rows the clone size is stated as once, few or many, or as a class when expanded; others skip it.

D gene: -; J gene: TRBJ2-1; V gene: TRBV5-1; clone size: -; CDR3 DNA: TGCGCCAGCAGCTTGGCCCGTGAGCAGTTCTTC; CDR3 protein: CASSLAREQFF
D gene: TRBD1; J gene: TRBJ2-4; V gene: TRBV5-1; clone size: -; CDR3 DNA: TGCGCCAGCAGCTTGGCCCCACTCGGACAGGGACGGAGCATTCAGTACTTC; CDR3 protein: CASSLAPLGQGRSIQYF
D gene: TRBD2; J gene: TRBJ2-1; V gene: TRBV3-1/TRBV3-2; clone size: once; CDR3 DNA: TGTGCCAGCAGCCGAATTAGCGGGAGGGTTAATGAGCAGTTCTTC; CDR3 protein: CASSRISGRVNEQFF
D gene: TRBD2; J gene: TRBJ2-7; V gene: TRBV27; clone size: -; CDR3 DNA: TGTGCCAGCAGTAGACTAGCTGAAGAGCAGTACTTC; CDR3 protein: CASSRLAEEQYF
D gene: -; J gene: TRBJ1-5; V gene: TRBV10-2; clone size: -; CDR3 DNA: TGCGCCAGCAGTGATTTAAATCAGCCCCAGCATTTT; CDR3 protein: CASSDLNQPQHF
D gene: -; J gene: TRBJ1-6; V gene: TRBV5-5; clone size: -; CDR3 DNA: TGTGCCAGCAGTGTGAATGGGGGGGACTCACCCCTCCACTTT; CDR3 protein: CASSVNGGDSPLHF
D gene: -; J gene: TRBJ1-2; V gene: TRBV5-1; clone size: -; CDR3 DNA: TGCGCCAGCAGCCTAATTACGGGGGACTCTAACTATGGCTACACCTTC; CDR3 protein: CASSLITGDSNYGYTF
D gene: TRBD2; J gene: TRBJ2-3; V gene: TRBV5-5; clone size: -; CDR3 DNA: TGTGCCAGCAGCTTTCAACCGGGACTAGCCACAGATACGCAGTATTTT; CDR3 protein: CASSFQPGLATDTQYF
D gene: -; J gene: TRBJ2-5; V gene: TRBV10-3; clone size: -; CDR3 DNA: TGTGCCACAAAGCCCAACCGACAGGCCTTCTCAGAGACCCAGTACTTC; CDR3 protein: CATKPNRQAFSETQYF
D gene: -; J gene: TRBJ2-7; V gene: TRBV5-1; clone size: once; CDR3 DNA: TGCGCCAGCGCTTGGGCGGGTCAAATCTACGAGCAGTACTTC; CDR3 protein: CASAWAGQIYEQYF
D gene: TRBD1; J gene: TRBJ2-1; V gene: TRBV28; clone size: -; CDR3 DNA: TGTGCCACCTCCCGGACAGGGTTGGAGAATGAGCAGTTCTTC; CDR3 protein: CATSRTGLENEQFF
D gene: -; J gene: TRBJ1-2; V gene: TRBV7-3; clone size: -; CDR3 DNA: TGTGCCAGCAGCCCTACTGGACACAGTTTCGATGGCTACACCTTC; CDR3 protein: CASSPTGHSFDGYTF
D gene: TRBD1; J gene: TRBJ2-1; V gene: TRBV18; clone size: -; CDR3 DNA: TGTGCCAGCTCACCGAGAATGACCGGGACAGGGAGTATGAAGTCCTACAATGAGCAGTTCTTC; CDR3 protein: CASSPRMTGTGSMKSYNEQFF
D gene: -; J gene: TRBJ1-2; V gene: TRBV2; clone size: -; CDR3 DNA: TGTGCCAGCACTGAATCCACACGGGTCGGTGGCTACACCTTC; CDR3 protein: CASTESTRVGGYTF
D gene: -; J gene: TRBJ1-2; V gene: TRBV25-1; clone size: -; CDR3 DNA: TGTGCCAGCAGTGAACCCGGGAGAATGGGATATGGCTACACCTTC; CDR3 protein: CASSEPGRMGYGYTF
D gene: TRBD1; J gene: TRBJ2-1; V gene: TRBV14; clone size: -; CDR3 DNA: TGTGCCAGCAGCCAAGATCTTTCAGGGGGCAGATATGAGCAGTTCTTC; CDR3 protein: CASSQDLSGGRYEQFF
D gene: -; J gene: TRBJ2-4; V gene: TRBV2; clone size: -; CDR3 DNA: TGTGCCAGCAGTGAAGCGGGGGGAGGGGGAAACATTCAGTACTTC; CDR3 protein: CASSEAGGGGNIQYF
D gene: TRBD1; J gene: TRBJ2-1; V gene: TRBV19; clone size: once; CDR3 DNA: TGTGCCAGTAGACCGGGACAGGACAGGCAGTTCTTC; CDR3 protein: CASRPGQDRQFF
D gene: -; J gene: TRBJ1-4; V gene: TRBV29-1; clone size: -; CDR3 DNA: TGCAGCGTTGAACGTGCTTGGGGGGACAATGAAAAACTGTTTTTT; CDR3 protein: CSVERAWGDNEKLFF
D gene: TRBD2; J gene: TRBJ2-1; V gene: TRBV6-4; clone size: -; CDR3 DNA: TGTGCCAGCAGTAGACTAGCGGGAGGATTTGAGCAGTTCTTC; CDR3 protein: CASSRLAGGFEQFF